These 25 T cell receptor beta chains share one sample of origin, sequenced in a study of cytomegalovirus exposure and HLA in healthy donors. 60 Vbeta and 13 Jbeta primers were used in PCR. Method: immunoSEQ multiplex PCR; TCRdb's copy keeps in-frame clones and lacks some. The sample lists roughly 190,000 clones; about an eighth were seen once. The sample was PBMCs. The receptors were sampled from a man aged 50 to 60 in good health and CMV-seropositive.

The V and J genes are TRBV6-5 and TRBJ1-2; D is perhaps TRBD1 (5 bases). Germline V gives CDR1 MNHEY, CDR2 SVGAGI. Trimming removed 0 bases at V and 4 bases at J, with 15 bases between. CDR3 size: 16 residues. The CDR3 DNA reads TGTGCCAGCAGTTACTCGCGCGTGGGGACTCTCTATGGCTACACCTTC. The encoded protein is CASSYSRVGTLYGYTF.

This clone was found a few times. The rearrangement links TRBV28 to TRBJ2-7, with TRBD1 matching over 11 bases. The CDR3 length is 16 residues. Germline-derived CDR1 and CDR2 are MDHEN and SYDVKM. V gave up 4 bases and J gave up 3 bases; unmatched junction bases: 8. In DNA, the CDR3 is TGTGCCAGCAGTTCGACCGGGACAGGGGGTTTCTACGAGCAGTACTTC. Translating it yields CASSSTGTGGFYEQYF.

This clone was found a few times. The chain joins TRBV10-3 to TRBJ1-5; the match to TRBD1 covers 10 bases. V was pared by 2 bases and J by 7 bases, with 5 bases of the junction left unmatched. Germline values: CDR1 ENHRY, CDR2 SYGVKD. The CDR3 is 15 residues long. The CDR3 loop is CAISELGTGEQPQHF. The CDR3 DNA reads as TGTGCCATCAGTGAGCTTGGGACAGGGGAACAGCCCCAGCATTTT.

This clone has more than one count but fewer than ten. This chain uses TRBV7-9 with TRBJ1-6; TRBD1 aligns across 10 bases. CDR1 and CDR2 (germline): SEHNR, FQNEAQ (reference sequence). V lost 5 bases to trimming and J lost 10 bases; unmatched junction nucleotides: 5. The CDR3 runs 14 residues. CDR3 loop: CASSHRDRGSPLHF. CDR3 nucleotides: TGTGCCAGCAGCCACAGGGACAGGGGCTCACCCCTCCACTTT.

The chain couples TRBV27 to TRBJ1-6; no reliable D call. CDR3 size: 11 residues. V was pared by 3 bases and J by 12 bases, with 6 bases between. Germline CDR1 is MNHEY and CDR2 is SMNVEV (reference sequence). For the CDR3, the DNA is TGTGCCAGCAGTTTCCGGGGACCCCTCCACTTT. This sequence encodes CASSFRGPLHF.

The CDR3 bases are TGTGCCAGTAGTAAAACAACAAACCAGAATCAGCCCCAGCATTTT. It translates to CASSKTTNQNQPQHF. The chain is built from TRBV19 and TRBJ1-5, with D unresolved. V was shortened by 4 bases and J by 4 bases, with 14 bases between the two germline ends. Germline V lookup: CDR1 LNHDA, CDR2 SQIVND (reference sequence). CDR3 length: 15 amino acids.

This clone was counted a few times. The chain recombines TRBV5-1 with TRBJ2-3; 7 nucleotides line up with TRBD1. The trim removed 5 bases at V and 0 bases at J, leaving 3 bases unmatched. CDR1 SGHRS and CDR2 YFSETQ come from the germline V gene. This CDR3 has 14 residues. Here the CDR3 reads CASRGQPSTDTQYF. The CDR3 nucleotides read TGCGCCAGCAGGGGACAGCCTAGCACAGATACGCAGTATTTT.

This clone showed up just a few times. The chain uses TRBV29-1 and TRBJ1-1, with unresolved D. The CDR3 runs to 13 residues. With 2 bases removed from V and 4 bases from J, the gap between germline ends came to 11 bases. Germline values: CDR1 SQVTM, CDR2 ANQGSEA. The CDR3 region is CSVEFGFGTEAFF. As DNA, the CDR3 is TGCAGCGTTGAATTTGGCTTTGGCACTGAAGCTTTCTTT.

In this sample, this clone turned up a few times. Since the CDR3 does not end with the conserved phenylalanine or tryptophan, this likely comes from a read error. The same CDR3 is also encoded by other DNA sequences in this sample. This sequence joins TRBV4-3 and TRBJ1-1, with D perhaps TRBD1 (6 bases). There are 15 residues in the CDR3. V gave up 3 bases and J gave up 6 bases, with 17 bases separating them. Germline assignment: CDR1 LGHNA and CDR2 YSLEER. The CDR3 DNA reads TGCGCCAGCAGCCAGTTTTGGGGGGGCGCAGCTGAAGCTTTCTTG. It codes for CASSQFWGGAAEAFL.

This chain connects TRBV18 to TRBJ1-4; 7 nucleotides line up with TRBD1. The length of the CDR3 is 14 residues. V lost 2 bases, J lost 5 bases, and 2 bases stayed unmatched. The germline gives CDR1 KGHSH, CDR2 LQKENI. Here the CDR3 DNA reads TGTGCCAGCTCACCAATGACAGGGAATGAAAAACTGTTTTTT. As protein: CASSPMTGNEKLFF.

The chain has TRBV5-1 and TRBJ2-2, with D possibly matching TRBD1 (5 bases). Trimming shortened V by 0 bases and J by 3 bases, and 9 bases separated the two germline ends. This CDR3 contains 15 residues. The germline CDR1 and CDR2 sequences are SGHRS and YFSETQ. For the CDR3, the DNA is TGCGCCAGCAGCTTGGCAGGGAAAGACACCGGGGAGCTGTTTTTT. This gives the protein CASSLAGKDTGELFF.

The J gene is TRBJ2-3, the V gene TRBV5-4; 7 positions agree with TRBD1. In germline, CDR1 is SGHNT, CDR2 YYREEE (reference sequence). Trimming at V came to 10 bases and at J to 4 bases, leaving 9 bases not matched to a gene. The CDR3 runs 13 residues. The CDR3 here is CAGQVVNSDTQYF. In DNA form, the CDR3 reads TGTGCCGGACAGGTGGTGAACTCAGATACGCAGTATTTT.

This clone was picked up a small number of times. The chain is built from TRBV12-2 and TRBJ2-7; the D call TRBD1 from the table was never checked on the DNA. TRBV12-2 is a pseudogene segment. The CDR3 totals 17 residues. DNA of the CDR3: TGTGCAAGTCGCTTAGTGTTCAGGACAGAAAACTCCTACGAGCAGTACGTC. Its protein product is CASRLVFRTENSYEQYV.

For the CDR3, the DNA is TGCGCCAGCAGCCGCGGACTAGCGGGGAATGAGCAGTTCTTC. Protein product: CASSRGLAGNEQFF. The V call is TRBV4-3, the J call TRBJ2-1; TRBD2 aligns across 12 bases. With 4 bases clipped from V and 7 bases from J, the junction kept 2 bases outside the gene matches. The CDR3 spans 14 residues. The germline gives CDR1 LGHNA, CDR2 YSLEER.

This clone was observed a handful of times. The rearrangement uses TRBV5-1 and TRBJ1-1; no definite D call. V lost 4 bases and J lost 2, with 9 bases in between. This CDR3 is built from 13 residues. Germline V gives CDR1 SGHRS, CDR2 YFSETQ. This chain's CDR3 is CASSPRGNTEAFF. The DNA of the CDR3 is TGCGCCAGCAGCCCCCGGGGAAACACTGAAGCTTTCTTT.

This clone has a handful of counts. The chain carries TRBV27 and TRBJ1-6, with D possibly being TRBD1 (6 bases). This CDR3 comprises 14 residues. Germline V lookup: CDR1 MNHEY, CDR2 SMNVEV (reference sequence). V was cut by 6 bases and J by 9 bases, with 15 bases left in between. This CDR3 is CASSLQGIGSPLHF. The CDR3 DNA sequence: TGTGCCAGCAGCCTACAGGGTATCGGTTCACCCCTCCACTTT.

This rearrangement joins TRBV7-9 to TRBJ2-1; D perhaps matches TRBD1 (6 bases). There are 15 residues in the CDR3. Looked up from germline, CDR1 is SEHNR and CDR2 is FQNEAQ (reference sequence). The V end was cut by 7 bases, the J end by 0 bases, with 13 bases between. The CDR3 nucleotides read TGTGCCAGCATCCTCACAGGGAGCTCCTACAATGAGCAGTTCTTC. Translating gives CASILTGSSYNEQFF.

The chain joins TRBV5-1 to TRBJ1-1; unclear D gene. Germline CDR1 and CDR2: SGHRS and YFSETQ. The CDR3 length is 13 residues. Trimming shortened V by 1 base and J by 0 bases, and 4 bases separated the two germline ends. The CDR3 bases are TGCGCCAGCAGCTTGACAGTGAACACTGAAGCTTTCTTT. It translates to CASSLTVNTEAFF.

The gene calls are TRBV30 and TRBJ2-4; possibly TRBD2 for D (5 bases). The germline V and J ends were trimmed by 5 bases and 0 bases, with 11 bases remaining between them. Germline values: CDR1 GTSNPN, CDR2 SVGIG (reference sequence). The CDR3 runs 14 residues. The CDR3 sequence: CAWRRGLAKNIQYF. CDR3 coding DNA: TGTGCCTGGCGCAGAGGACTAGCCAAAAACATTCAGTACTTC.

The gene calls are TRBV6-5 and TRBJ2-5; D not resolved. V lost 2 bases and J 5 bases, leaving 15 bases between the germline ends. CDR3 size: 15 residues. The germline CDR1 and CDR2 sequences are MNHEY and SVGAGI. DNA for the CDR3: TGTGCCAGCAGTTACCAGGCAACCTATGGGGAGACCCAGTACTTC. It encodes CASSYQATYGETQYF.

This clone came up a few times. For the CDR3, the DNA is TGCAGCGTCCGGGACAGGACGGGCTATGGCTACACCTTC. Protein sequence: CSVRDRTGYGYTF. This chain joins TRBV29-1 and TRBJ1-2; 8 bases map to TRBD1. Unmatched junction bases numbered 7, after V lost 6 bases and J lost 4 bases. The length of the CDR3 is 13 residues. The germline CDR1 and CDR2 sequences are SQVTM and ANQGSEA. The variable domain in full, with the rest retrieved from reference TRBV29-1 and TRBJ1-2, is SAVISQKPSRDICQRGTSLTIQCQVDSQVTMMFWYRQQPGQSLTLIATANQGSEATYESGFVIDKFPISRPNLTFSTLTVSNMSPEDSSIYLCSVRDRTGYGYTFGSGTRLTVV.

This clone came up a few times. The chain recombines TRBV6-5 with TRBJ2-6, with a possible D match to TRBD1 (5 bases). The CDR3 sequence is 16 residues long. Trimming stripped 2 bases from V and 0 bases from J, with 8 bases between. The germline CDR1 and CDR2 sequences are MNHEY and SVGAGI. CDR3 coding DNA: TGTGCCAGCAGTTACGGGGCCCCCTCTGGGGCCAACGTCCTGACTTTC. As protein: CASSYGAPSGANVLTF.

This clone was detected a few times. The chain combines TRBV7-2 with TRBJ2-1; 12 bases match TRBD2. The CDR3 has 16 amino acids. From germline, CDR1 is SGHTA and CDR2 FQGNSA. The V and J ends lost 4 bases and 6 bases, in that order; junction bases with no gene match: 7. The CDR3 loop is CASSWILAGGFNEQFF. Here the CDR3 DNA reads TGTGCCAGCAGCTGGATACTAGCGGGGGGTTTCAATGAGCAGTTCTTC.

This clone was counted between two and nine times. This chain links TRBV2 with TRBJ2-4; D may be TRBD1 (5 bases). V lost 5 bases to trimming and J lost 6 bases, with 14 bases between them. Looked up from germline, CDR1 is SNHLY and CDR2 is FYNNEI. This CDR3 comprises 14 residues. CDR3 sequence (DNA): TGTGCCAGCAGTCTACTTGACAGCGTAAACATTCAGTACTTC. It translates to CASSLLDSVNIQYF. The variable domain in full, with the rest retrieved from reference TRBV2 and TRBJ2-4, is EPEVTQTPSHQVTQMGQEVILRCVPISNHLYFYWYRQILGQKVEFLVSFYNNEISEKSEIFDDQFSVERPDGSNFTLKIRSTKLEDSAMYFCASSLLDSVNIQYFGAGTRLSVL.

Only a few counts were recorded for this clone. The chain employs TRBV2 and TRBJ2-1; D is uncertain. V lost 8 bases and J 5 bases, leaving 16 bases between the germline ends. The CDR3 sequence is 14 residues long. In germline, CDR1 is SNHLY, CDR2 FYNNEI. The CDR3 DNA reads TGTGCCAGCTATTACTCGCCCCGAAACAATGAGCAGTTCTTC. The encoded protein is CASYYSPRNNEQFF.